The source of this T cell receptor (beta chain) is a study of blood T cell repertoires in COVID-19. The table came from immunoSEQ multiplex PCR; TCRdb's copy has only in-frame clones and leaves some out. The data hold 80,000 or so clones, with roughly 86% observed a single time. The CDR3 totals 14 residues. Looked up from germline, CDR1 is MDHEN and CDR2 is SYDVKM. V dropped 8 bases and J dropped 9; count of bases not matched to a gene: 9. Sequenced material: peripheral blood. This chain uses TRBV28 with TRBJ1-6, with TRBD1 identical over 8 bases. The source of this sequence is an older woman with acute or convalescent COVID-19. The CDR3 sequence is CASGTRGRGSPLHF. The CDR3 DNA follows: TGTGCCAGCGGAACCAGGGGGCGGGGTTCACCCCTCCACTTT.